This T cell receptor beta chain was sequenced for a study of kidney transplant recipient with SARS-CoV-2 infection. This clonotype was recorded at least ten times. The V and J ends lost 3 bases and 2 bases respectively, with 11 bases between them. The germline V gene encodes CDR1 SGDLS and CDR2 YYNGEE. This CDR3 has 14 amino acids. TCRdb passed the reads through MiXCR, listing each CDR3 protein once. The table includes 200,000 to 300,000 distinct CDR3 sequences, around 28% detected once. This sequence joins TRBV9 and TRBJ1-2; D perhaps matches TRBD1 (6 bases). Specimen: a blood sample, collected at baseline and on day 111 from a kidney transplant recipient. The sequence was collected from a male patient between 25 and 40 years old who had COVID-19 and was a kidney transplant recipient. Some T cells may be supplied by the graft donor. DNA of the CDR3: TGTGCCAGCAGCGAGGGGGGGTCCAACTATGGCTACACCTTC. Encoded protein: CASSEGGSNYGYTF.